Below are 7 T cell receptor beta chains sequenced from a single sample in a study of CXCR3-negative and CXCR3-positive naive CD8 T cells. Via 5' RACE with UMI labels, TRB cDNA libraries were prepared. TCRdb re-called the 5' RACE reads and gives one entry per CDR3 protein, without DNA. This table holds around 56,000 distinct CDR3 sequences. Sequences were obtained from naive CXCR3- CD8+ T cells from blood. Indicated subset: CD45RO-CCR7+CD27+CD95- naive CD8+ T cells lacking CXCR3 (TNR3-). Receptor source: a human donor in good health. Some clones in this sample may be carry-over from other donors' samples.

The chain combines TRBV9 with TRBJ1-2. Germline loops: CDR1 SGDLS, CDR2 YYNGEE. The CDR3 covers 16 residues. The CDR3 spells CASSQATGPAEYGYTF.

This chain uses TRBV7-2 with TRBJ2-3; the D call from TCRdb, TRBD2, cannot be confirmed without DNA. CDR1 and CDR2 (germline): SGHTA, FQGNSA. The CDR3 has 15 amino acids. CDR3 sequence: CASSLIAGYTDTRYF.

This rearrangement joins TRBV27 to TRBJ2-1; lacking DNA, the TRBD1 call made by TCRdb goes unchecked. CDR1 and CDR2 (germline): MNHEY, SMNVEV (reference sequence). CDR3 size: 16 residues. The CDR3 reads CASSVSGVSSYNEQFF.

The gene calls are TRBV28 and TRBJ2-7; TCRdb names TRBD2, which stays unverified in the absence of DNA. The CDR3 is 14 residues long. Germline V lookup: CDR1 MDHEN, CDR2 SYDVKM. CDR3 amino acids: CASSLQRETYEQYF.

The chain carries TRBV24-1 and TRBJ2-2. Germline assignment: CDR1 KGHDR and CDR2 SFDVKD. CDR3 length: 15 amino acids. This CDR3 reads CATSDLPRTPGELFF.

The rearrangement joins TRBV7-9 to TRBJ2-7; TCRdb indicates TRBD2, and absent DNA this call remains unverified. The CDR3 loop spans 14 amino acids. Germline assignment: CDR1 SEHNR and CDR2 FQNEAQ (reference sequence). The CDR3 spells CASSLVPSGYEQYF.

The CDR3 sequence is CASSYLGADEQYF. This chain links TRBV6-6 with TRBJ2-7; no DNA is available, so the TRBD1 call from TCRdb remains unchecked. The CDR3 contains 13 residues. Germline lookup yields CDR1 MNHNY and CDR2 SVGAGI (reference sequence).